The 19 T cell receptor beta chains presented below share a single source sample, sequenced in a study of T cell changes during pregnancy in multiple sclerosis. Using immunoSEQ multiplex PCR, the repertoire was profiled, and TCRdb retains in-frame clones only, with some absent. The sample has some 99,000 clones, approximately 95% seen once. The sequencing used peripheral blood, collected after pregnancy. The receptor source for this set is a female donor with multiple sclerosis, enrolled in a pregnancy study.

CDR3 nucleotides: TGTGCCGTTCAGGGGACCGACACCTACGAGCAGTACTTC. Encoded protein: CAVQGTDTYEQYF. This chain joins TRBV30 and TRBJ2-7, with D tentatively TRBD1 (6 bases). V lost 8 bases and J lost 2, with 16 bases in between. The CDR3 covers 13 residues. Per the germline V gene, CDR1 is GTSNPN and CDR2 is SVGIG (reference sequence).

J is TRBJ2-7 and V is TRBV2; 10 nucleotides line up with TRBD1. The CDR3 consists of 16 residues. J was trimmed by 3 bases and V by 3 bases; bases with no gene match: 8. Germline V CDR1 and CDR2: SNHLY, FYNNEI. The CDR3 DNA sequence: TGTGCCAGCAGTGAGTCCGGGACAGGGGTCGACTACGAGCAGTACTTC. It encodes CASSESGTGVDYEQYF.

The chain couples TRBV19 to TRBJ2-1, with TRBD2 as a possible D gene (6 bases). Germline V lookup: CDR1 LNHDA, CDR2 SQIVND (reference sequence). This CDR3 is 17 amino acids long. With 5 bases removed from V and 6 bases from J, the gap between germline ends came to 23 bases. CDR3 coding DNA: TGTGCCAGTAGTGTCCCCCCGGGGGTAATCGGTATCAATGAGCAGTTCTTC. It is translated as CASSVPPGVIGINEQFF.

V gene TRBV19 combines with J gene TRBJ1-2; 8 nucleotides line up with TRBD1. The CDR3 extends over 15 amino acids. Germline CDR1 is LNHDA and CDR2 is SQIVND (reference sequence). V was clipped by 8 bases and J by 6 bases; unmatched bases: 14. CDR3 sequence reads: CASDPEGQEEDGYTF. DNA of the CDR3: TGTGCCAGTGACCCAGAGGGACAGGAAGAAGATGGCTACACCTTC.

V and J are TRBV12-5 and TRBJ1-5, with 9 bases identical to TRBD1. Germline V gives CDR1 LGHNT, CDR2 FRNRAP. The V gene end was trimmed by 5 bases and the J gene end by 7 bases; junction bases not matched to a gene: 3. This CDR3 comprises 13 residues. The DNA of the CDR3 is TGTGCTAGTGGTACAGGGGGCCGACAGCCCCAGCATTTT. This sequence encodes CASGTGGRQPQHF.

The CDR3 loop reads CASSQPGRRGETQYF. The CDR3 bases are TGTGCCAGTAGTCAACCCGGGAGAAGAGGAGAGACCCAGTACTTC. The chain is built from TRBV19 and TRBJ2-5, with D perhaps TRBD2 (6 bases). Trimming removed 5 bases from V and 4 bases from J, with 17 bases in between. The CDR3 is made up of 15 amino acids. Per the germline V gene, CDR1 is LNHDA and CDR2 is SQIVND (reference sequence). The full variable domain, with the rest looked up from reference TRBV19 and TRBJ2-5, is DGGITQSPKYLFRKEGQNVTLSCEQNLNHDAMYWYRQDPGQGLRLIYYSQIVNDFQKGDIAEGYSVSREKKESFPLTVTSAQKNPTAFYLCASSQPGRRGETQYFGPGTRLLVL.

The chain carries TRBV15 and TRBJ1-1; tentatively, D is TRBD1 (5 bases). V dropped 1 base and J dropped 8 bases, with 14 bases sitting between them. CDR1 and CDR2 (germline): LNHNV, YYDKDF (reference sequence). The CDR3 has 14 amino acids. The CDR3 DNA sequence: TGTGCCACCAGCAGAGGGGGACTTTCCACAGAAGCTTTCTTT. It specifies CATSRGGLSTEAFF.

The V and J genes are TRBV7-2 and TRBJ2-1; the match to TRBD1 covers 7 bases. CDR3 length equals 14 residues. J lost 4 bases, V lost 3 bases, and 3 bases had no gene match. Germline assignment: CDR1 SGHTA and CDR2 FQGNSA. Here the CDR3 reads CASSFPGQYNEQFF. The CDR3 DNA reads TGTGCCAGCAGCTTCCCGGGACAGTACAATGAGCAGTTCTTC.

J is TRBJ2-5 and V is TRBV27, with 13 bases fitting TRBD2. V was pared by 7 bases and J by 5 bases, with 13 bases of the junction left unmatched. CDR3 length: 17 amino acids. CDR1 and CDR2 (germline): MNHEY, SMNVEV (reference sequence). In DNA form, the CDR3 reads TGTGCCAGCACCCCATCGGGACTAGCGGGACGTCGGGAGACCCAGTACTTC. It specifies CASTPSGLAGRRETQYF.

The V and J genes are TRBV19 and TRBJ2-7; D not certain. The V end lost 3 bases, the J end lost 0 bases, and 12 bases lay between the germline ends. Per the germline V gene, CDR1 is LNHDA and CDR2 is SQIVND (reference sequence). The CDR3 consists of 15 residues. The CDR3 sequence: CASSILADFSYEQYF. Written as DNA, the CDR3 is TGTGCCAGTAGTATTCTGGCAGATTTCTCCTACGAGCAGTACTTC.

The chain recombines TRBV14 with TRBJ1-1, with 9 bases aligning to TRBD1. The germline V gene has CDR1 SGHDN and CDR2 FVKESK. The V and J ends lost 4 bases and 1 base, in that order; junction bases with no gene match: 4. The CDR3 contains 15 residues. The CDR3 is CASSLYRGPNTEAFF. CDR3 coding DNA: TGTGCCAGCAGCCTGTACAGGGGGCCGAACACTGAAGCTTTCTTT. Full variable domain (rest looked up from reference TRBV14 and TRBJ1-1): EAGVTQFPSHSVIEKGQTVTLRCDPISGHDNLYWYRRVMGKEIKFLLHFVKESKQDESGMPNNRFLAERTGGTYSTLKVQPAELEDSGVYFCASSLYRGPNTEAFFGQGTRLTVV.

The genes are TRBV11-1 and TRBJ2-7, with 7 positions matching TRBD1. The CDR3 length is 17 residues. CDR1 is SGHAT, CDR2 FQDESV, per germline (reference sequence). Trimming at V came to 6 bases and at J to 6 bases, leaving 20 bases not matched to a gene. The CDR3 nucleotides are TGTGCCAGCAGTGATTTCTTATGGGCAGGGGGAAAGTCCGAGCAGTACTTC. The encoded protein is CASSDFLWAGGKSEQYF.

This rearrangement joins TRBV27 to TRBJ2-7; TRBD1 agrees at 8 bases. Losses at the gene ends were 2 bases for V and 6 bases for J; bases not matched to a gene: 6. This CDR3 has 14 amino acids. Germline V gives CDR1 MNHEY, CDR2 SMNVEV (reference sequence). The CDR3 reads CASSLQQGVTEQYF. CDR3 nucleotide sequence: TGTGCCAGCAGTTTACAACAGGGGGTGACCGAGCAGTACTTC.

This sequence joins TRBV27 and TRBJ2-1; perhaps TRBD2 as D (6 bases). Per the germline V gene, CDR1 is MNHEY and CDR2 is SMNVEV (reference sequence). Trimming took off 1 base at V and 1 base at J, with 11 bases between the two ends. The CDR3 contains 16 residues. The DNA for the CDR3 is TGTGCCAGCAGTTTATGGGCGGGGAAGTCCTACAATGAGCAGTTCTTC. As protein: CASSLWAGKSYNEQFF.

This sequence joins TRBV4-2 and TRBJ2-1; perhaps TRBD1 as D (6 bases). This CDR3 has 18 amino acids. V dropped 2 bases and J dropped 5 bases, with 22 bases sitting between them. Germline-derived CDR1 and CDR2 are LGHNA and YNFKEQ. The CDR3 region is CASSQFSGVDLDNNEQFF. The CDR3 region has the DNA TGTGCCAGCAGCCAATTTTCAGGGGTGGACCTAGACAACAATGAGCAGTTCTTC.

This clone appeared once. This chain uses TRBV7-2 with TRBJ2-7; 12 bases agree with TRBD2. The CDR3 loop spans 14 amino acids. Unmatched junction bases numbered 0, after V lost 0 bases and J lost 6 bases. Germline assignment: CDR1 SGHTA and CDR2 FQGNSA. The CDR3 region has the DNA TGTGCCAGCAGCTTAGCACTAGCGGGAGGCGAGCAGTACTTC. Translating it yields CASSLALAGGEQYF.

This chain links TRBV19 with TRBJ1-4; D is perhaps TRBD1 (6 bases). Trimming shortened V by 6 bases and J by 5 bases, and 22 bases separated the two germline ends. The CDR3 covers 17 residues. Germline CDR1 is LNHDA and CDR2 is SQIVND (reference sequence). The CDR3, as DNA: TGTGCCAGTAGGGCCGACCTTTTTGGACAGCGAAATGAAAAACTGTTTTTT. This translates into CASRADLFGQRNEKLFF.

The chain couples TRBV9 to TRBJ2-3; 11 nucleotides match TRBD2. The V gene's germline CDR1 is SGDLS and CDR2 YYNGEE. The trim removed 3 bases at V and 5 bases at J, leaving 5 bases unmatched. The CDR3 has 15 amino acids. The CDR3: CASSDSSGRLDTQYF. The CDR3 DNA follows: TGTGCCAGCAGCGATTCTAGCGGGAGGTTAGATACGCAGTATTTT.

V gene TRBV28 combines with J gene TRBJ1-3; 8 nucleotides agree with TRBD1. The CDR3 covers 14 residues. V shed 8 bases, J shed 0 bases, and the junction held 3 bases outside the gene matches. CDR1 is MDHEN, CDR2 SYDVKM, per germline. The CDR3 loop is CASVTGGSGNTIYF. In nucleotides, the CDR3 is TGTGCCAGCGTCACAGGGGGCTCTGGAAACACCATATATTTT.